The 32 T cell receptor beta chains presented below share a single source sample, sequenced in a study of T cell repertoires in cytomegalovirus infection. From the reads, TCRdb called clonotypes with MiXCR, one entry per CDR3 protein. The sample shows some 680,000 distinct CDR3 sequences, 35% to 45% of them seen only once. The sequencing input was PBMCs. Every receptor here comes from a human donor in good health (CMV status not recorded). Some clones in this sample may be carry-over from other donors' samples.

The table lists this clonotype with a few counts. A junction boundary mismatches the germline segment, possibly from a read error. This chain uses TRBV5-1 with TRBJ2-7; tentatively, D is TRBD1 (5 bases). The CDR3 runs to 11 residues. Germline CDR1 and CDR2: SGHRS and YFSETQ. CDR3 in amino acids: CASRSGYEQYF. The CDR3 DNA is TGTGCCAGCAGATCAGGGTATGAGCAGTACTTC.

This clonotype has a handful of counts. The chain combines TRBV4-1 with TRBJ1-2; 7 bases fit TRBD1. V shed 4 bases and J 3 bases; nucleotides not matched to a gene: 14. The germline V gene encodes CDR1 MGHRA and CDR2 YSYEKL. This CDR3 region has 17 residues. CDR3 DNA sequence: TGCGCCAGCAGCCGCCCGGGACAGAAAAGGGAGGACTATGGCTACACCTTC. This translates into CASSRPGQKREDYGYTF.

This chain links TRBV6-2 or TRBV6-3 with TRBJ2-3, with TRBD2 matching over 10 bases. The CDR3 runs to 16 residues. The trim removed 5 bases at V and 0 bases at J, leaving 5 bases unmatched. Germline V gene lookup returns CDR1 MNHEY and CDR2 SVGEGT. CDR3 region: CASSPFSGGSTDTQYF. CDR3 DNA sequence: TGTGCCAGCAGTCCTTTTAGCGGGGGGAGCACAGATACGCAGTATTTT.

On this clonotype: A much larger clone lies a single base off, so this may be a read error. V is TRBV7-8 and J is TRBJ2-3; TRBD2 matches 8 bases. Germline assignment: CDR1 SGHVS and CDR2 FQNEAQ. Trimming removed 2 bases from V and 9 bases from J; junction bases left unmatched: 16. The CDR3 runs to 17 residues. The CDR3 coding sequence is TGTGCCAGCAGCTTAAGGGCGGGGGGCTTAACCGGGGAGACGCAGTATTTT. Its translation is CASSLRAGGLTGETQYF.

This clonotype was counted a few times. The chain joins TRBV28 to TRBJ1-2; D unclear. The CDR3 is 13 amino acids. Between the trimmed V and J ends, which lost 5 bases and 8 bases, there was a span of 15 bases. The germline gives CDR1 MDHEN, CDR2 SYDVKM. The CDR3 DNA sequence: TGTGCCAGCAGTGAGGGTACAATGGTAGGCTACACCTTC. This sequence encodes CASSEGTMVGYTF.

This clonotype was found a few times. This chain connects TRBV24-1 to TRBJ2-2; possibly TRBD2 for D (6 bases). This CDR3 is built from 16 residues. Germline V gives CDR1 KGHDR, CDR2 SFDVKD. Deletions cut 4 bases from V and 3 bases from J, with 14 bases between. CDR3 in DNA: TGTGCCACCAGTGACCCGGGCGGGGCCGACACCGGGGAGCTGTTTTTT. Its translation is CATSDPGGADTGELFF.

This clonotype was observed at least ten times. J is TRBJ2-7 and V is TRBV7-2; D possibly corresponds to TRBD2 (6 bases). Deletions cut 1 base from V and 2 bases from J, with 9 bases between. Germline V CDR1 and CDR2: SGHTA, FQGNSA. This CDR3 contains 14 residues. The CDR3 sequence: CASSLGPGAYEQYF. CDR3 DNA: TGTGCCAGCAGCTTAGGGCCGGGAGCCTACGAGCAGTACTTC.

This clonotype was observed a few times. This chain connects TRBV28 to TRBJ2-6; 7 bases are a match to TRBD1. The CDR3 spans 18 residues. After removal of 7 bases from V and 2 bases from J, the junction contained 14 bases not matched to a gene. The germline V gene encodes CDR1 MDHEN and CDR2 SYDVKM. The CDR3 protein is CASTLKDRPRAGANVLTF. CDR3 sequence (DNA): TGTGCCAGCACCCTGAAGGACAGGCCGAGAGCTGGGGCCAACGTCCTGACTTTC.

This clonotype was seen repeatedly, ten times or more. The rearrangement links TRBV7-8 to TRBJ1-2; TRBD1 aligns across 7 bases. There are 15 residues in the CDR3. Germline V gene data show CDR1 as SGHVS and CDR2 as FQNEAQ. J was trimmed by 1 base and V by 5 bases; bases with no gene match: 7. The CDR3 coding sequence is TGTGCCAGCAGCAAAGGACAGGAGAATAACTATGGCTACACCTTC. Its protein product is CASSKGQENNYGYTF.

This clonotype was counted between two and nine times. The CDR3, as DNA: TGTGCCAGTAGTATAGTTGAAAGCGGGAACAATCAGCCCCAGCATTTT. It codes for CASSIVESGNNQPQHF. The chain employs TRBV19 and TRBJ1-5; D remains ambiguous. The CDR3 runs to 16 residues. V was trimmed by 1 base and J by 3 bases, leaving 13 bases between them. CDR1 is LNHDA, CDR2 SQIVND, per germline (reference sequence).

The V gene is TRBV6-6, the J gene TRBJ2-1; no clear D gene. In germline, CDR1 is MNHNY, CDR2 SVGAGI (reference sequence). V gave up 6 bases and J gave up 5 bases, with 14 bases separating them. This CDR3 is 14 amino acids long. In DNA, the CDR3 is TGTGCCAGCAGACAACCCCCGGGCGACAATGAGCAGTTCTTC. Amino acids: CASRQPPGDNEQFF.

This clonotype came up a few times. The chain joins TRBV5-1 to TRBJ2-3; 13 nucleotides line up with TRBD2. The CDR3 sequence is 18 residues long. Germline V gene sequence: CDR1 SGHRS, CDR2 YFSETQ. V dropped 3 bases and J dropped 5; count of bases not matched to a gene: 12. CDR3 in DNA: TGCGCCAGCAGCTCCGGACGGACTAGCGGGAGCTCGGGAGATACGCAGTATTTT. It encodes CASSSGRTSGSSGDTQYF.

This chain joins TRBV27 and TRBJ2-5; D perhaps matches TRBD1 (6 bases). The germline gives CDR1 MNHEY, CDR2 SMNVEV (reference sequence). CDR3 size: 14 residues. V lost 4 bases and J lost 7, with 16 bases in between. The CDR3 coding sequence is TGTGCCAGCAGTTGGGGGACAACTCCTGGGACCCAGTACTTC. It encodes CASSWGTTPGTQYF.

Here the CDR3 DNA reads TGTGCCAGCAGCTCCCTAGCGGGAGGGGCCTACAATGAGCAGTTCTTC. Protein sequence: CASSSLAGGAYNEQFF. The chain is built from TRBV7-2 and TRBJ2-1; 12 bases align to TRBD2. CDR1 is SGHTA, CDR2 FQGNSA, per germline. The J segment lost 2 bases and the V segment lost 4 bases, leaving 3 bases of the junction unmatched. This CDR3 is built from 16 residues.

This clonotype appeared a single time. J is TRBJ1-3 and V is TRBV6-8, with 7 nucleotides matching TRBD1. CDR1 is MNHGY and CDR2 is SAAAGT in the germline V gene. With V trimmed by 2 bases and J by 2 bases, 3 bases remained unmatched. This CDR3 spans 15 amino acids. DNA of the CDR3: TGTGCCAGCAGTTACAAGGGGGCAGCTGGAAACACCATATATTTT. Its translation: CASSYKGAAGNTIYF.

This clonotype was counted between two and nine times. V gene TRBV25-1 combines with J gene TRBJ1-2, with D perhaps TRBD1 (5 bases). CDR1 and CDR2 (germline): MGHDK, SYGVNS. This CDR3 is built from 14 residues. Trimming removed 2 bases from V and 6 bases from J, with 13 bases in between. The CDR3 spells CASSETGGSDGYTF. CDR3 DNA: TGTGCCAGCAGTGAAACGGGGGGGAGTGATGGCTACACCTTC.

The chain employs TRBV7-6 and TRBJ1-1; perhaps TRBD1 as D (5 bases). Trimming removed 1 base at V and 6 bases at J, with 6 bases between. CDR1 is SGHVS, CDR2 FNYEAQ, per germline. The CDR3 sequence is 12 residues long. DNA for the CDR3: TGTGCCAGCAGCTTAGAACAGGCTGAAGCTTTCTTT. It translates to CASSLEQAEAFF.

Note on this clonotype: The conserved phenylalanine or tryptophan normally closing the CDR3 is absent here, so this likely arose from a read error. J is TRBJ2-7 and V is TRBV7-2; D gene ambiguous. From germline, CDR1 is SGHTA and CDR2 FQGNSA. The CDR3 consists of 13 residues. V was shortened by 0 bases and J by 2 bases, with 5 bases between the two germline ends. The CDR3: CASSLAEPYEQYS. DNA of the CDR3: TGTGCCAGCAGCTTAGCGGAACCCTACGAGCAGTACTCC.

Concerning this clonotype itself: An end of the junction differs from the germline gene, which may be a read error. V gene TRBV4-1 combines with J gene TRBJ2-1; perhaps TRBD1 as D (5 bases). Looked up from germline, CDR1 is MGHRA and CDR2 is YSYEKL. The CDR3 loop spans 15 amino acids. The CDR3 DNA follows: TGTGCCAGCAGCCAAGAAGAAAGGGGAACCAATGAGCAGTTCTTC. Its translation is CASSQEERGTNEQFF.

With regard to this clonotype: Because the CDR3 is missing its conserved closing phenylalanine or tryptophan, this is likely a read error. Because the CDR3's place on the DNA is in doubt, the DNA is left out and the CDR3 is given as listed by TCRdb. This chain uses TRBV7-8 with TRBJ2-7; the DNA was not used to check the table's D call, TRBD1. The germline gives CDR1 SGHVS, CDR2 FQNEAQ. Including both end residues, the CDR3 is 16 amino acids long. CDR3 sequence: CASILRPTGNSYEPYL.

This clonotype was counted once. The genes are TRBV7-8 and TRBJ2-1; the D gene is possibly TRBD1 (6 bases). V gave up 5 bases and J gave up 9 bases, with 11 bases separating them. The CDR3 spans 12 residues. CDR1 SGHVS and CDR2 FQNEAQ come from the germline V gene. The CDR3 reads CASSINRVEQFF. In DNA, the CDR3 is TGTGCCAGCAGCATAAACAGGGTTGAGCAGTTCTTC.

Ten or more counts support this clonotype. The J gene is TRBJ1-1, the V gene TRBV7-8; D gene uncertain. Trimming removed 3 bases at V and 4 bases at J, with 12 bases between. The CDR3 is 14 residues long. The germline V gene has CDR1 SGHVS and CDR2 FQNEAQ. The CDR3 DNA reads as TGTGCCAGCAGCTTGATCTCGCGGGCCACTGAAGCTTTCTTT. Amino acids: CASSLISRATEAFF. Variable domain in full (rest from reference TRBV7-8 and TRBJ1-1): GAGVSQSPRYKVAKRGQDVALRCDPISGHVSLFWYQQALGQGPEFLTYFQNEAQLDKSGLPSDRFFAERPEGSVSTLKIQRTQQEDSAVYLCASSLISRATEAFFGQGTRLTVV.

This sequence joins TRBV7-8 and TRBJ1-2; D unresolved. CDR1 SGHVS and CDR2 FQNEAQ come from the germline V gene. The V end lost 1 base, the J end lost 5 bases, and 17 bases lay between the germline ends. This CDR3 is built from 16 residues. The CDR3 protein is CASSLVSGKGSYGYTF. CDR3 bases: TGTGCCAGCAGCTTAGTTTCGGGGAAGGGCTCGTATGGCTACACCTTC.

The chain has TRBV12-3 or TRBV12-4 and TRBJ2-3; 10 bases align to TRBD2. V was pared by 5 bases and J by 5 bases, with 7 bases of the junction left unmatched. This CDR3 region has 15 residues. CDR3 bases: TGTGCCAGCAGTCCGCGAGCGGGAGGGTTAGATACGCAGTATTTT. The encoded protein is CASSPRAGGLDTQYF.

V gene TRBV6-2 or TRBV6-3 combines with J gene TRBJ2-7; 8 nucleotides line up with TRBD1. Losses at the gene ends were 8 bases for V and 0 bases for J; bases not matched to a gene: 6. This CDR3 has 14 residues. The V gene's germline CDR1 is MNHEY and CDR2 SVGEGT. The CDR3 loop is CASGQGQGSYEQYF. As DNA, the CDR3 is TGTGCCAGCGGACAGGGTCAGGGCTCCTACGAGCAGTACTTC.

As for this clonotype: This CDR3 fails to terminate in the conserved phenylalanine or tryptophan, so it likely reflects a read error. The V gene is TRBV13, the J gene TRBJ2-1; 8 bases fit TRBD2. This CDR3 contains 14 residues. The germline V gene has CDR1 PRHDT and CDR2 FYEKMQ (reference sequence). The CDR3 bases are TGTGCAAGCAGCCCGGGACTAGCCTACAATGAGCAGTTCTTA. As protein: CASSPGLAYNEQFL.

The genes are TRBV6-5 and TRBJ1-1, with D perhaps TRBD1 (6 bases). The length of the CDR3 is 12 residues. Looked up from germline, CDR1 is MNHEY and CDR2 is SVGAGI. V gave up 6 bases and J gave up 11 bases, with 16 bases separating them. The CDR3 DNA is TGTGCCAGCAGCCCGGTAGGGGGGTACGCTTTCTTT. This translates into CASSPVGGYAFF.

This clonotype was detected a few times. The chain is built from TRBV15 and TRBJ2-3, with 12 bases fitting TRBD2. Germline CDR1 and CDR2: LNHNV and YYDKDF (reference sequence). The CDR3 spans 17 residues. V lost 1 base, J lost 2 bases, and 4 bases stayed unmatched. The CDR3 bases are TGTGCCACCAGCAGAGGAGGACTAGCGGGGCTCACAGATACGCAGTATTTT. This translates into CATSRGGLAGLTDTQYF. Variable domain in full (rest from reference TRBV15 and TRBJ2-3): DAMVIQNPRYQVTQFGKPVTLSCSQTLNHNVMYWYQQKSSQAPKLLFHYYDKDFNNEADTPDNFQSRRPNTSFCFLDIRSPGLGDTAMYLCATSRGGLAGLTDTQYFGPGTRLTVL.

In this sample, this clonotype turned up a few times. The rearrangement joins TRBV24-1 to TRBJ2-3, with 12 bases aligning to TRBD2. CDR1 KGHDR and CDR2 SFDVKD come from the germline V gene. Germline trimming cut 3 bases from V and 1 base from J; bases unmatched to any gene: 1. This CDR3 contains 16 residues. CDR3 nucleotide sequence: TGTGCCACCAGTGATAGGACTAGCGGGGGCACAGATACGCAGTATTTT. Translating gives CATSDRTSGGTDTQYF.

This clonotype was observed a few times. The chain recombines TRBV19 with TRBJ1-5, with D maybe TRBD1 (5 bases). V was shortened by 3 bases and J by 6 bases, with 15 bases between the two germline ends. CDR3 length equals 15 residues. Germline CDR1 is LNHDA and CDR2 is SQIVND (reference sequence). This chain's CDR3 is CASSMLDNPAQPQHF. The DNA for the CDR3 is TGTGCCAGTAGTATGCTGGACAACCCCGCTCAGCCCCAGCATTTT.

The chain uses TRBV19 and TRBJ1-6, with 9 bases fitting TRBD1. Germline loops: CDR1 LNHDA, CDR2 SQIVND (reference sequence). The CDR3 sequence is 16 residues long. V dropped 8 bases and J dropped 7; count of bases not matched to a gene: 12. Here the CDR3 reads CASATSGTGTNSPLHF. The CDR3 DNA reads TGTGCCAGTGCCACGTCCGGGACAGGGACCAATTCACCCCTCCACTTT. Filled out from reference TRBV19 and TRBJ1-6, the complete variable domain reads DGGITQSPKYLFRKEGQNVTLSCEQNLNHDAMYWYRQDPGQGLRLIYYSQIVNDFQKGDIAEGYSVSREKKESFPLTVTSAQKNPTAFYLCASATSGTGTNSPLHFGNGTRLTVT.

The chain employs TRBV4-1 and TRBJ1-4, with a weak D call TRBD1 (5 bases). Germline CDR1 reads MGHRA; CDR2 reads YSYEKL. The ends were cut back, 4 bases at V and 7 bases at J, with 10 bases in the middle. This CDR3 has 13 residues. The DNA for the CDR3 is TGCGCCAGCAGCCTGGGGGAAACTGAAAAACTGTTTTTT. Encoded protein: CASSLGETEKLFF.